This T cell receptor (beta chain) originates from a study of radiotherapy plus CTLA-4 blockade in lung cancer. Some clones are missing from TCRdb's copy, which holds only in-frame ones; the method was immunoSEQ multiplex PCR. The profile covers tens of thousands of clones, with roughly 78% appearing a single time and 10% taken by the ten largest. In chemo-refractory metastatic non-small-cell lung cancer, patients got ipilimumab CTLA-4 blockade together with focal radiation. CDR3 length: 13 residues. Germline CDR1 SGHRS, CDR2 YFSETQ. Trimming removed 2 bases from V and 8 bases from J, with 10 bases in between.

The receptor was derived from a human donor with non-small cell lung cancer who had a complete response to radiotherapy plus ipilimumab. This specimen consisted of peripheral blood, obtained from a patient treated with radiotherapy plus ipilimumab. The chain links TRBV5-1 to TRBJ1-4; no clear D. For the CDR3, the DNA is TGCGCCAGCAGCTTCGGGGATGTCGAAAAACTGTTTTTT. It translates to CASSFGDVEKLFF. Full variable domain (missing parts from reference TRBV5-1 and TRBJ1-4): KAGVTQTPRYLIKTRGQQVTLSCSPISGHRSVSWYQQTPGQGLQFLFEYFSETQRNKGNFPGRFSGRQFSNSRSEMNVSTLELGDSALYLCASSFGDVEKLFFGSGTQLSVL.